This passage covers 12 T cell receptor beta chains from one sample sequenced in a study of T cell repertoires in cytomegalovirus infection. A single record per CDR3 protein comes from TCRdb applying MiXCR to the reads. The table has tens of thousands of distinct CDR3 sequences, 20% to 30% seen once. Their target antigens are unknown. This material consisted of CD8+ T cells from cultured PBMCs, taken from culture after CMV antigen stimulation. These receptor sequences come from a human donor in good health (CMV status not recorded). Some clones in this sample may be carry-over from other donors' samples.

This clonotype was detected a few times. V usage is TRBV6-1 and J usage is TRBJ1-5, with no clear D. The germline V gene has CDR1 MNHNS and CDR2 SASEGT. This CDR3 has 13 amino acids. With 9 bases removed from V and 1 base from J, the gap between germline ends came to 10 bases. Here the CDR3 reads CASTKESNQPQHF. CDR3 nucleotides: TGTGCCAGTACTAAGGAAAGCAATCAGCCCCAGCATTTT.

The rearrangement links TRBV5-6 to TRBJ2-3; no firm D call. Germline CDR1 is SGHDT and CDR2 is YYEEEE. This CDR3 spans 14 amino acids. V was cut by 4 bases and J by 6 bases, with 15 bases left in between. The CDR3 region is CASSPGPPRDTQYF. Written as DNA, the CDR3 is TGTGCCAGCAGCCCGGGCCCCCCACGGGATACGCAGTATTTT.

This clonotype has a count of ten or more. The chain has TRBV4-3 and TRBJ2-7; 9 nucleotides match TRBD1. Germline V gene lookup returns CDR1 LGHNA and CDR2 YSLEER. The V gene end was trimmed by 3 bases and the J gene end by 5 bases; junction bases not matched to a gene: 14. The CDR3 is 17 residues long. The CDR3 sequence: CASSQDLDRGIFHEQYF. The CDR3 DNA reads TGCGCCAGCAGCCAGGACTTGGACAGGGGAATTTTTCACGAGCAGTACTTC.

This clonotype was detected only a few times. This chain links TRBV12-3 or TRBV12-4 with TRBJ1-2; TRBD1 might be the D (5 bases). V was clipped by 6 bases and J by 3 bases, with 11 bases between them. CDR3 size: 13 residues. The CDR3 DNA reads as TGTGCCAGCAGCATGACAGAATACTATGGCTACACCTTC. Protein sequence: CASSMTEYYGYTF.

This clonotype occurred many times. DNA for the CDR3: TGTGCCAGTCTAACTAGCGGTCTCACCGGGGAGCTGTTTTTT. This encodes CASLTSGLTGELFF. V and J are TRBV7-8 and TRBJ2-2, with 8 nucleotides matching TRBD2. Germline CDR1 and CDR2: SGHVS and FQNEAQ. V was clipped by 9 bases and J by 4 bases; unmatched bases: 7. The CDR3 is 14 amino acids.

Points on this clonotype: One end of the junction is discordant with germline, which a read error may explain. The chain is built from TRBV14 and TRBJ2-1; D may correspond to TRBD1 or TRBD2 (5 bases each). Germline lookup yields CDR1 SGHDN and CDR2 FVKESK. This CDR3 region has 15 residues. CDR3 amino acids: CANSLAGTRYNEQFF. The CDR3 nucleotides are TGTGCCAACAGCCTCGCCGGGACGAGATACAATGAGCAGTTCTTC. The whole variable domain, filled in from reference TRBV14 and TRBJ2-1, reads EAGVTQFPSHSVIEKGQTVTLRCDPISGHDNLYWYRRVMGKEIKFLLHFVKESKQDESGMPNNRFLAERTGGTYSTLKVQPAELEDSGVYFCANSLAGTRYNEQFFGPGTRLTVL.

This chain links TRBV12-5 with TRBJ2-2; no firm D call. The CDR3 has 12 amino acids. The germline CDR1 and CDR2 sequences are LGHNT and FRNRAP. V was clipped by 6 bases and J by 6 bases, with 8 bases between them. The CDR3 loop is CASGTVAGELFF. The CDR3 DNA reads TGTGCTAGTGGCACGGTAGCCGGGGAGCTGTTTTTT.

This clonotype turned up a few times. The V gene is TRBV7-9, the J gene TRBJ2-7; D assignment may be TRBD1 or TRBD2 (5 bases each). The CDR3 runs 12 residues. CDR1 and CDR2 from the germline V gene are SEHNR and FQNEAQ (reference sequence). Between the trimmed V and J ends, which lost 8 bases and 0 bases, there was a span of 8 bases. CDR3 protein: CASGDGSYEQYF. CDR3 bases: TGTGCCAGCGGGGACGGCTCCTACGAGCAGTACTTC. The whole variable domain, filled in from reference TRBV7-9 and TRBJ2-7, reads DTGVSQNPRHKITKRGQNVTFRCDPISEHNRLYWYRQTLGQGPEFLTYFQNEAQLEKSRLLSDRFSAERPKGSFSTLEIQRTEQGDSAMYLCASGDGSYEQYFGPGTRLTVT.

This clonotype was seen a few times. V gene TRBV6-2 or TRBV6-3 combines with J gene TRBJ2-1, with no clear D. The germline CDR1 and CDR2 sequences are MNHEY and SVGEGT. The CDR3 loop spans 13 amino acids. V was cut by 6 bases and J by 5 bases, with 11 bases left in between. The CDR3 sequence: CASSRGQNNEQFF. In nucleotides, the CDR3 is TGTGCCAGCAGCCGAGGCCAAAACAATGAGCAGTTCTTC.

This clonotype was seen repeatedly, ten times or more. V usage is TRBV7-2 and J usage is TRBJ2-3, with TRBD2 identical over 7 bases. The CDR3 loop spans 16 amino acids. The V segment lost 1 base and the J segment 1 base; nucleotides outside the gene matches: 5. Germline CDR1 SGHTA, CDR2 FQGNSA. CDR3 protein: CASSLGASGRTDTQYF. In DNA, the CDR3 is TGTGCCAGCAGCTTAGGGGCTAGCGGACGCACAGATACGCAGTATTTT.

Many counts were recorded for this clonotype. The V and J genes are TRBV7-9 and TRBJ2-7, with D hard to call. Germline V CDR1 and CDR2: SEHNR, FQNEAQ (reference sequence). Trimming removed 3 bases at V and 4 bases at J, with 4 bases between. This CDR3 spans 11 amino acids. The CDR3 sequence is CASSFSYEQYF. CDR3 DNA sequence: TGTGCCAGCAGCTTTAGTTACGAGCAGTACTTC. The full variable domain, completed using reference TRBV7-9 and TRBJ2-7, is DTGVSQNPRHKITKRGQNVTFRCDPISEHNRLYWYRQTLGQGPEFLTYFQNEAQLEKSRLLSDRFSAERPKGSFSTLEIQRTEQGDSAMYLCASSFSYEQYFGPGTRLTVT.

The V gene is TRBV15, the J gene TRBJ2-3, with a weak D call TRBD2 (6 bases). Germline V lookup: CDR1 LNHNV, CDR2 YYDKDF (reference sequence). This CDR3 has 13 amino acids. Trimming took off 0 bases at V and 6 bases at J, with 7 bases between the two ends. This CDR3 reads CATSRDLADTQYF. CDR3 DNA sequence: TGTGCCACCAGCAGAGATCTAGCGGATACGCAGTATTTT.